This T cell receptor beta chain is drawn from a study of response to subunit inactivated influenza vaccine. TCRdb independently ran MiXCR on the RT-PCR reads; one entry per CDR3 protein. The sample carries around 710,000 distinct CDR3 sequences, more than 11% recorded once. Germline CDR1 is SGHAT and CDR2 is FQNNGV. This CDR3 is 12 amino acids long. Trimming pared 5 bases from V and 5 bases from J, leaving 10 bases between. This receptor was obtained from a man aged 50 or older who received an inactivated influenza vaccine. The chain is built from TRBV11-2 and TRBJ2-7; D gene unclear. The source was PBMCs from blood, collected around two weeks before vaccination. CDR3 in DNA: TGTGCCAGCAGCCACGGTCCTAACGAGCAGTACTTC. Translating gives CASSHGPNEQYF.